This T cell receptor (beta chain) was identified in a study of cytomegalovirus exposure and HLA in healthy donors. General study findings and limits: A classifier reportedly called cytomegalovirus status with high sensitivity and specificity. Later analysis identified about 17,000 TCR beta sequences associated with HLA alleles, using a false discovery rate threshold of 0.05. For TCR beta chains, V- and J-gene trimming was later linked to a missense DCLRE1C variant.

In the PCR, 60 Vbeta and 13 Jbeta primers were used. The protocol was immunoSEQ multiplex PCR, while the TCRdb copy is restricted to in-frame clones and leaves out a portion. Among under 50,000 clones listed, around three quarters were seen once. V dropped 1 base and J dropped 4 bases, with 14 bases sitting between them. The CDR3 has 16 residues. Germline assignment: CDR1 MNHNS and CDR2 SASEGT. This clone has only a few counts. As yet, its antigen is unknown. A much larger clone differs by one base, so this may be a read error. This TCR came from a man in his thirties or forties in good health and CMV-seronegative. Sequencing used PBMCs. This chain joins TRBV6-1 and TRBJ1-5; D is uncertain. For the CDR3, the DNA is TGTGCCAGCAGTGAAGACATTGGGCAGCCAAATCAGCCCCAGCATTTT. Encoded protein: CASSEDIGQPNQPQHF.